Shown below are 8 T cell receptor beta chains from a single sample sequenced in a study of identical twins. TCRdb re-called the 5' RACE reads through MiXCR, storing one row per CDR3 protein. Of 200,000 to 250,000 distinct CDR3 sequences in the sample, 7.5% were seen once. These same records also appear under a second study, on yellow fever vaccine responses in identical twins.

The material sequenced was memory (CD45RO+) T cells sorted from blood. These receptors were taken from a woman under 30 in good health.

The chain combines TRBV6-1 with TRBJ1-2, with 9 bases lining up with TRBD1. Trimming took 6 bases from V and 5 from J; bases not matched to a gene: 7. Germline V gives CDR1 MNHNS, CDR2 SASEGT. CDR3 size: 14 residues. CDR3 sequence reads: CASRATGTGYGYTF. Here the CDR3 DNA reads TGTGCCAGCAGAGCAACCGGGACAGGGTATGGCTACACCTTC.

The V and J genes are TRBV6-1 and TRBJ2-5; D assignment may be TRBD1 or TRBD2 (5 bases each). Per the germline V gene, CDR1 is MNHNS and CDR2 is SASEGT. CDR3 length equals 15 residues. V lost 8 bases and J 5 bases, leaving 21 bases between the germline ends. CDR3 protein: CASRSRTGRVETQYF. Here the CDR3 DNA reads TGTGCCAGCCGAAGCCGGACGGGGCGGGTGGAGACCCAGTACTTC.

This clonotype was picked up many times. V usage is TRBV27 and J usage is TRBJ1-1; no definite D call. The V gene lost 3 bases and the J gene lost 1 base, with 12 bases spanning the gap. Germline assignment: CDR1 MNHEY and CDR2 SMNVEV (reference sequence). The CDR3 has 15 amino acids. Here the CDR3 DNA reads TGTGCCAGCAGTTTCCAGACTGGTGGGAACACTGAAGCTTTCTTT. It is translated as CASSFQTGGNTEAFF.

V gene TRBV7-2 combines with J gene TRBJ2-3, with no clear D. This CDR3 comprises 13 residues. CDR1 is SGHTA and CDR2 is FQGNSA in the germline V gene. Trimming left V 3 bases short and J 6 bases short, with 10 bases between. The CDR3 spells CASSFGPRDTQYF. CDR3 bases: TGTGCCAGCAGCTTTGGGCCCCGGGATACGCAGTATTTT.

This clonotype was counted a few times. This chain connects TRBV11-2 to TRBJ2-3; D uncertain. The CDR3 spans 15 residues. Trimming removed 6 bases from V and 1 base from J, with 14 bases in between. Per the germline V gene, CDR1 is SGHAT and CDR2 is FQNNGV. The CDR3 nucleotides are TGTGCCAGCAGTCACGGGCTCTATGGCACAGATACGCAGTATTTT. Its translation: CASSHGLYGTDTQYF.

This clonotype has ten or more counts. The rearrangement links TRBV5-1 to TRBJ2-5, with D perhaps matching TRBD1 or TRBD2 (5 bases each). Trimming shortened V by 0 bases and J by 4 bases, and 16 bases separated the two germline ends. Germline CDR1 SGHRS, CDR2 YFSETQ. The CDR3 is 16 residues long. CDR3 DNA: TGCGCCAGCAGCTTGGGAACCCAGGGACGGCGAGAGACCCAGTACTTC. Amino acid sequence: CASSLGTQGRRETQYF.

The chain has TRBV25-1 and TRBJ2-7; no reliable D call. The CDR3 extends over 14 amino acids. The germline V gene encodes CDR1 MGHDK and CDR2 SYGVNS. V lost 1 base and J 7 bases, leaving 14 bases between the germline ends. This chain's CDR3 is CASSESGLLGEQYF. CDR3 DNA: TGTGCCAGCAGTGAATCCGGCCTTCTAGGGGAGCAGTACTTC.

Many counts were recorded for this clonotype. This chain joins TRBV12-3 or TRBV12-4 and TRBJ1-5; no reliable D call. The CDR3 has 15 residues. Trimming stripped 3 bases from V and 2 bases from J, with 11 bases between. This CDR3 is CASSFGEGGNQPQHF. CDR3 sequence (DNA): TGTGCCAGCAGTTTCGGGGAGGGCGGCAATCAGCCCCAGCATTTT.